These 30 T cell receptor beta chains were all obtained from the same sample, sequenced in a study of T cell changes during pregnancy in multiple sclerosis. The data were produced by immunoSEQ multiplex PCR, yet TCRdb's version contains in-frame clones alone and is incomplete. The data hold 50,000 to 75,000 clones, with over 90% observed a single time. Sample: CD8+ T cells from peripheral blood mononuclear cells, taken in the third trimester of pregnancy. These receptors came from a female donor with multiple sclerosis, enrolled in a pregnancy study.

This chain connects TRBV6-1 to TRBJ1-2, with D unclear. CDR1 and CDR2 from the germline V gene are MNHNS and SASEGT. The V gene lost 5 bases and the J gene lost 8 bases, with 18 bases spanning the gap. There are 14 residues in the CDR3. The CDR3 reads CASSQRIDFTGYTF. CDR3 DNA: TGTGCCAGCAGTCAACGGATAGACTTTACGGGCTACACCTTC.

The chain uses TRBV30 and TRBJ2-1; 10 bases are a match to TRBD2. V was pared by 5 bases and J by 7 bases, with 8 bases of the junction left unmatched. Germline V lookup: CDR1 GTSNPN, CDR2 SVGIG (reference sequence). CDR3 length: 14 residues. This chain's CDR3 is CAWALAGDINEQFF. CDR3 in DNA: TGTGCCTGGGCCCTAGCGGGAGATATTAATGAGCAGTTCTTC.

The V gene is TRBV19, the J gene TRBJ2-2; D is unresolved. CDR1 LNHDA and CDR2 SQIVND come from the germline V gene (reference sequence). This CDR3 has 14 amino acids. Trimming took off 9 bases at V and 5 bases at J, with 16 bases between the two ends. The chain's CDR3 is CASLTDYSTGELFF. DNA of the CDR3: TGTGCCAGCTTAACAGATTATTCAACCGGGGAGCTGTTTTTT.

The chain carries TRBV6-1 and TRBJ1-5; D gene uncertain. The V end lost 10 bases, the J end lost 1 base, and 14 bases lay between the germline ends. This CDR3 has 14 amino acids. The V gene's germline CDR1 is MNHNS and CDR2 SASEGT. The CDR3 sequence is CANTQESSNQPQHF. In DNA, the CDR3 is TGTGCCAATACGCAGGAATCGAGCAATCAGCCCCAGCATTTT.

V gene TRBV11-2 combines with J gene TRBJ2-7, with 7 bases fitting TRBD2. V shed 1 base, J shed 6 bases, and the junction held 12 bases outside the gene matches. There are 16 residues in the CDR3. Germline lookup yields CDR1 SGHAT and CDR2 FQNNGV. CDR3 region: CASSLGEGRWALEQYF. The CDR3, as DNA: TGTGCCAGCAGCTTAGGGGAGGGGCGTTGGGCCCTCGAGCAGTACTTC.

This clone was counted between two and nine times. The chain joins TRBV7-6 to TRBJ1-1, with a weak D call TRBD1 (6 bases). Germline CDR1 SGHVS, CDR2 FNYEAQ. The CDR3 totals 14 residues. The V end lost 2 bases, the J end lost 3 bases, and 10 bases lay between the germline ends. The CDR3 bases are TGTGCCAGCAGCTTATCAGGACAGCACACTGAAGCTTTCTTT. Translating it yields CASSLSGQHTEAFF.

The chain employs TRBV21-1 and TRBJ2-7; TRBD2, the table's D call, lacks a check against the DNA. TRBV21-1 is a pseudogene segment. This CDR3 is built from 18 residues. CDR3 bases: TGTGCCAGCAGCAAAGCTAGTATCAGTCTAGGATCCTGCTACGAGCAGTACTTC. Encoded protein: CASSKASISLGSCYEQYF.

The chain uses TRBV4-2 and TRBJ2-7, with a possible D match to TRBD2 (6 bases). V lost 3 bases to trimming and J lost 0 bases, with 18 bases between them. The CDR3 extends over 17 amino acids. CDR1 and CDR2 from the germline V gene are LGHNA and YNFKEQ. Here the CDR3 reads CASSQELARDSSYEQYF. CDR3 DNA: TGTGCCAGCAGCCAGGAATTGGCCAGGGACTCCTCCTACGAGCAGTACTTC.

In this sample, this clone is medium-sized (0.01 to 0.1%). The V call is TRBV5-1, the J call TRBJ2-7, with 8 nucleotides matching TRBD1. The ends lost 1 base at V and 2 bases at J; junction bases unmatched: 8. The CDR3 sequence is 16 residues long. Germline loops: CDR1 SGHRS, CDR2 YFSETQ. CDR3 sequence (DNA): TGCGCCAGCAGCTTGACGTCGATGGGACAGGCCTACGAGCAGTACTTC. Amino acids: CASSLTSMGQAYEQYF.

This chain uses TRBV2 with TRBJ2-5, with TRBD1 matching 7 bases. Germline V gene sequence: CDR1 SNHLY, CDR2 FYNNEI. The CDR3 totals 15 residues. V lost 5 bases and J lost 7; bases outside the gene matches: 13. CDR3 residues: CASSRDGTVGGTQYF. Written as DNA, the CDR3 is TGTGCCAGCAGTCGGGACGGGACAGTCGGAGGGACCCAGTACTTC.

V and J are TRBV11-2 and TRBJ2-7; D uncertain. Germline CDR1 and CDR2: SGHAT and FQNNGV. CDR3 length: 11 amino acids. Trimming stripped 6 bases from V and 4 bases from J, with 7 bases between. The CDR3 sequence is CASSQAYEQYF. For the CDR3, the DNA is TGTGCCAGCAGTCAAGCTTACGAGCAGTACTTC.

The V call is TRBV5-5, the J call TRBJ2-1; 13 nucleotides line up with TRBD2. V dropped 4 bases and J dropped 10; count of bases not matched to a gene: 8. Germline values: CDR1 SGHKS, CDR2 YYEKEE (reference sequence). The CDR3 spans 15 residues. CDR3 loop: CASSQLAGGPGEQFF. The DNA of the CDR3 is TGTGCCAGCAGCCAACTAGCGGGAGGGCCAGGGGAGCAGTTCTTC. Full variable domain (rest looked up from reference TRBV5-5 and TRBJ2-1): DAGVTQSPTHLIKTRGQQVTLRCSPISGHKSVSWYQQVLGQGPQFIFQYYEKEERGRGNFPDRFSARQFPNYSSELNVNALLLGDSALYLCASSQLAGGPGEQFFGPGTRLTVL.

The chain carries TRBV5-6 and TRBJ2-1, with TRBD1 as a possible D gene (6 bases). Germline-derived CDR1 and CDR2 are SGHDT and YYEEEE. V was shortened by 3 bases and J by 0 bases, with 10 bases between the two germline ends. The CDR3 consists of 15 residues. The CDR3, as DNA: TGTGCCAGCAGCTCGACAGGATCCTCCTACAATGAGCAGTTCTTC. It encodes CASSSTGSSYNEQFF. Supplemented by reference TRBV5-6 and TRBJ2-1, the full variable domain reads DAGVTQSPTHLIKTRGQQVTLRCSPKSGHDTVSWYQQALGQGPQFIFQYYEEEERQRGNFPDRFSGHQFPNYSSELNVNALLLGDSALYLCASSSTGSSYNEQFFGPGTRLTVL.

This clone turned up a few times. The chain carries TRBV10-3 and TRBJ2-7; no firm D call. Germline V gives CDR1 ENHRY, CDR2 SYGVKD. V lost 3 bases, J lost 6 bases, and 6 bases lay in between. CDR3 length: 11 residues. Here the CDR3 reads CAISEFLEQYF. The CDR3 coding sequence is TGTGCCATCAGTGAATTCCTCGAGCAGTACTTC.

This sequence joins TRBV4-3 and TRBJ2-7, with D unresolved. The CDR3 has 13 residues. Trimming stripped 1 base from V and 3 bases from J, with 7 bases between. Germline V CDR1 and CDR2: LGHNA, YSLEER. CDR3 residues: CASSQAVYYEQYF. The CDR3, as DNA: TGCGCCAGCAGCCAAGCCGTGTACTACGAGCAGTACTTC.

The CDR3 DNA sequence: TGTGCCAGCAGCTTGATATCCGGGACTAGCGGGAGGGAGCCCTACGAGCAGTACTTC. It translates to CASSLISGTSGREPYEQYF. The chain uses TRBV5-6 and TRBJ2-7; TRBD2 aligns across 16 bases. J lost 2 bases, V lost 1 base, and 9 bases had no gene match. Looked up from germline, CDR1 is SGHDT and CDR2 is YYEEEE. This CDR3 has 19 amino acids.

The rearrangement joins TRBV6-6 to TRBJ1-1; TRBD1 matches at 9 bases. Trimming took 6 bases from V and 4 from J; bases not matched to a gene: 3. This CDR3 has 13 residues. Germline CDR1 MNHNY, CDR2 SVGAGI (reference sequence). The CDR3 here is CASSQTGGTEAFF. CDR3 sequence (DNA): TGTGCCAGCAGCCAGACAGGGGGCACTGAAGCTTTCTTT.

The V and J genes are TRBV29-1 and TRBJ2-5; 13 positions match TRBD2. The CDR3 spans 15 residues. Germline V lookup: CDR1 SQVTM, CDR2 ANQGSEA. With V trimmed by 1 base and J by 5 bases, 4 bases remained unmatched. The CDR3 region is CSVEVGLAGFETQYF. CDR3 bases: TGCAGCGTTGAAGTGGGACTAGCGGGATTCGAGACCCAGTACTTC.

The V and J genes are TRBV5-1 and TRBJ2-7; unclear D gene. The CDR3 consists of 13 residues. Germline assignment: CDR1 SGHRS and CDR2 YFSETQ. The V end was cut by 2 bases, the J end by 2 bases, with 8 bases between. The CDR3 is CASSLITAYEQYF. The CDR3 nucleotides are TGCGCCAGCAGCTTAATAACAGCCTACGAGCAGTACTTC.

The chain joins TRBV5-8 to TRBJ2-1; possible D gene TRBD2, 5 bases. The V gene's germline CDR1 is SGHTS and CDR2 YDEGEE. The CDR3 extends over 16 amino acids. V was pared by 1 base and J by 2 bases, with 13 bases between. The CDR3 is CASSLKDSVAYNEQFF. CDR3 in DNA: TGTGCCAGCAGCTTGAAGGACTCCGTTGCCTACAATGAGCAGTTCTTC. Supplemented by reference TRBV5-8 and TRBJ2-1, the full variable domain reads EAGVTQSPTHLIKTRGQQATLRCSPISGHTSVYWYQQALGLGLQFLLWYDEGEERNRGNFPPRFSGRQFPNYSSELNVNALELEDSALYLCASSLKDSVAYNEQFFGPGTRLTVL.

This clone was recorded once. The chain combines TRBV30 with TRBJ1-4, with TRBD1 matching over 7 bases. CDR1 is GTSNPN, CDR2 SVGIG, per germline (reference sequence). The CDR3 extends over 16 amino acids. Losses at the gene ends were 2 bases for V and 6 bases for J; bases not matched to a gene: 12. In DNA, the CDR3 is TGTGCCTGGAGTATAATCCTTACCGGGACAGATGAAAAACTGTTTTTT. Translation gives CAWSIILTGTDEKLFF. Complete variable domain (other parts from reference TRBV30 and TRBJ1-4): SQTIHQWPATLVQPVGSPLSLECTVEGTSNPNLYWYRQAAGRGLQLLFYSVGIGQISSEVPQNLSASRPQDRQFILSSKKLLLSDSGFYLCAWSIILTGTDEKLFFGSGTQLSVL.

The chain joins TRBV7-9 to TRBJ1-5, with 10 bases that match TRBD1. Germline V gives CDR1 SEHNR, CDR2 FQNEAQ (reference sequence). V lost 7 bases and J lost 6; bases outside the gene matches: 6. The CDR3 has 14 amino acids. CDR3 residues: CASKGQGTGQPQHF. CDR3 DNA sequence: TGTGCCAGCAAGGGACAGGGGACGGGTCAGCCCCAGCATTTT.

This clone was seen just once. This chain uses TRBV9 with TRBJ2-7; D possibly corresponds to TRBD1 (6 bases). The CDR3 totals 14 residues. Germline CDR1 and CDR2: SGDLS and YYNGEE. Trimming took off 2 bases at V and 1 base at J, with 10 bases between the two ends. The CDR3 reads CASSVGDTSYEQYF. CDR3 sequence (DNA): TGTGCCAGCAGCGTGGGGGACACGTCCTACGAGCAGTACTTC.

The chain couples TRBV28 to TRBJ1-1; the D is unclear. The CDR3 contains 13 residues. From germline, CDR1 is MDHEN and CDR2 SYDVKM. V dropped 3 bases and J dropped 4 bases, with 9 bases sitting between them. The DNA for the CDR3 is TGTGCCAGCAGTTTCGACGGACTCACTGAAGCTTTCTTT. Protein product: CASSFDGLTEAFF.

The rearrangement joins TRBV2 to TRBJ2-7; TRBD1 agrees at 9 bases. With 6 bases clipped from V and 5 bases from J, the junction kept 5 bases outside the gene matches. CDR1 is SNHLY, CDR2 FYNNEI, per germline. CDR3 size: 13 residues. CDR3 DNA: TGTGCCAGCAGATCGGGACAGGGAGACGAGCAGTACTTC. It encodes CASRSGQGDEQYF.

The genes are TRBV27 and TRBJ2-7, with TRBD1 as a possible D gene (5 bases). This CDR3 has 13 residues. Germline CDR1 and CDR2: MNHEY and SMNVEV (reference sequence). Deletions cut 6 bases from V and 2 bases from J, with 11 bases between. The CDR3 DNA follows: TGTGCCAGCAGCCTACAGGAAACCTACGAGCAGTACTTC. Translating it yields CASSLQETYEQYF.

The V gene is TRBV25-1, the J gene TRBJ1-4, with D uncertain. The CDR3 has 12 residues. Germline values: CDR1 MGHDK, CDR2 SYGVNS. The V end was cut by 1 base, the J end by 7 bases, with 4 bases between. The DNA of the CDR3 is TGTGCCAGCAGTGAATTGAGTGAAAAACTGTTTTTT. As protein: CASSELSEKLFF.

In regard to this clone: The junction departs from germline at one end; a sequencing error may be responsible. The chain employs TRBV2 and TRBJ1-2; 7 bases match TRBD1. Germline V lookup: CDR1 SNHLY, CDR2 FYNNEI. There are 13 residues in the CDR3. CDR3 protein: CASRTGINHGYTF. In nucleotides, the CDR3 is TGTGCCAGCAGGACAGGGATTAACCATGGCTACACCTTC.

The genes are TRBV7-9 and TRBJ2-1, with 9 bases lining up with TRBD2. Germline-derived CDR1 and CDR2 are SEHNR and FQNEAQ (reference sequence). Germline trimming cut 8 bases from V and 7 bases from J; bases unmatched to any gene: 9. The CDR3 loop spans 14 amino acids. Here the CDR3 DNA reads TGTGCCAGCCGGGGGCGGGAGGGCCTTAATGAGCAGTTCTTC. As protein: CASRGREGLNEQFF.

V gene TRBV7-9 combines with J gene TRBJ2-7; 7 nucleotides align to TRBD2. This CDR3 comprises 15 residues. Looked up from germline, CDR1 is SEHNR and CDR2 is FQNEAQ (reference sequence). V was clipped by 1 base and J by 2 bases; unmatched bases: 5. CDR3 loop: CASSLGGGVPYEQYF. DNA for the CDR3: TGTGCCAGCAGCTTAGGGGGGGGAGTCCCCTACGAGCAGTACTTC.